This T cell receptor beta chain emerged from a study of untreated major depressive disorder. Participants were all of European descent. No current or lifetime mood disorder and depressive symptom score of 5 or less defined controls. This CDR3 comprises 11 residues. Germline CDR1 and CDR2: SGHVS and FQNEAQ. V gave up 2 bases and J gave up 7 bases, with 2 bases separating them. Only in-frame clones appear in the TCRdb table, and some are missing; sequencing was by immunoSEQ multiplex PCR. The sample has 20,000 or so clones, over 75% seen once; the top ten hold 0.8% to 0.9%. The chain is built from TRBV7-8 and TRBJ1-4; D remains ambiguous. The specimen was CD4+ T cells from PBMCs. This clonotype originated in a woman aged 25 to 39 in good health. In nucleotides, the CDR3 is TGTGCCAGCAGCTTATCTGAAAAACTGTTTTTT. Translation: CASSLSEKLFF.